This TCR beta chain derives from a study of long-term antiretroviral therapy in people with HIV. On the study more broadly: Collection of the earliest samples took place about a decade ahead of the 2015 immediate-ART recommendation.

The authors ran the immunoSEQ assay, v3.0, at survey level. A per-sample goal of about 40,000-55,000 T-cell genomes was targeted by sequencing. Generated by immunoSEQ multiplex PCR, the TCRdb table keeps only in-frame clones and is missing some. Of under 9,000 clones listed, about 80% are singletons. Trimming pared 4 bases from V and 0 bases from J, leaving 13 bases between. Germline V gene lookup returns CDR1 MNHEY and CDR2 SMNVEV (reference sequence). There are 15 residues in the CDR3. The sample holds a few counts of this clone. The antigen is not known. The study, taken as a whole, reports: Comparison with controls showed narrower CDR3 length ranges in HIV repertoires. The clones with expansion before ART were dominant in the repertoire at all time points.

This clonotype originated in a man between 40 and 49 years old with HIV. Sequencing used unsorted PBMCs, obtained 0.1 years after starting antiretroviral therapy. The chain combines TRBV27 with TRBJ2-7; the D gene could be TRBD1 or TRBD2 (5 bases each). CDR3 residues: CASSYTGPFSYEQYF. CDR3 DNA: TGTGCCAGCAGTTACACGGGGCCTTTCTCCTACGAGCAGTACTTC.